The 30 T cell receptor beta chains listed next were all sequenced from one sample in a study of cytomegalovirus exposure and HLA in healthy donors. The PCR contained 60 Vbeta and 13 Jbeta primers. Repertoires were generated with immunoSEQ multiplex PCR, while TCRdb's copy carries only in-frame clones and drops some. In the table there are about 85,000 clones, 75% to 85% of which are singletons. Source material: PBMCs. These receptors were obtained from a man aged 45 to 65 in good health and CMV-seropositive.

The chain recombines TRBV6-1 with TRBJ2-2, with a possible D match to TRBD1 (6 bases). Germline V gene data show CDR1 as MNHNS and CDR2 as SASEGT. V dropped 3 bases and J dropped 0 bases, with 8 bases sitting between them. The CDR3 is 15 residues long. The CDR3 loop reads CASSEDRSNTGELFF. The CDR3 DNA sequence: TGTGCCAGCAGTGAGGACAGATCGAACACCGGGGAGCTGTTTTTT.

This CDR3 reads CASSLVLPTGELFF. CDR3 nucleotides: TGCGCCAGCAGCTTAGTACTACCCACCGGGGAGCTGTTTTTT. This chain uses TRBV5-1 with TRBJ2-2; D unclear. The germline V gene has CDR1 SGHRS and CDR2 YFSETQ. Trimming pared 2 bases from V and 4 bases from J, leaving 9 bases between. CDR3 length equals 14 residues. The full variable domain, in which reference TRBV5-1 and TRBJ2-2 provide the parts outside the CDR3, is KAGVTQTPRYLIKTRGQQVTLSCSPISGHRSVSWYQQTPGQGLQFLFEYFSETQRNKGNFPGRFSGRQFSNSRSEMNVSTLELGDSALYLCASSLVLPTGELFFGEGSRLTVL.

This chain connects TRBV19 to TRBJ2-3; TRBD2 aligns across 9 bases. CDR3 length: 16 residues. Germline V gene lookup returns CDR1 LNHDA and CDR2 SQIVND (reference sequence). V was clipped by 5 bases and J by 3 bases; unmatched bases: 9. CDR3 amino acids: CASSVPGLAFTDTQYF. CDR3 in DNA: TGTGCCAGTAGTGTACCGGGACTAGCTTTTACAGATACGCAGTATTTT.

The gene calls are TRBV19 and TRBJ2-1; D is uncertain. V lost 1 base and J 13 bases, leaving 11 bases between the germline ends. The CDR3 spans 12 residues. Germline V CDR1 and CDR2: LNHDA, SQIVND (reference sequence). In DNA form, the CDR3 reads TGTGCCAGTAGTATAGTTCCAGGTCCCCAGTTCTTC. Protein sequence: CASSIVPGPQFF. The full variable domain, completed using reference TRBV19 and TRBJ2-1, is DGGITQSPKYLFRKEGQNVTLSCEQNLNHDAMYWYRQDPGQGLRLIYYSQIVNDFQKGDIAEGYSVSREKKESFPLTVTSAQKNPTAFYLCASSIVPGPQFFGPGTRLTVL.

The chain links TRBV6-6 to TRBJ1-2; tentatively, D is TRBD1 (6 bases). V was clipped by 0 bases and J by 10 bases, with 15 bases between them. This CDR3 has 14 amino acids. Germline CDR1 and CDR2: MNHNY and SVGAGI (reference sequence). CDR3 DNA: TGTGCCAGCAGTTACTCCTTTTGGCAGGGGTCCTACACCTTC. It specifies CASSYSFWQGSYTF.

The V and J genes are TRBV7-2 and TRBJ1-1, with D possibly TRBD1 on 6 matching bases. The CDR3 runs to 14 residues. Germline V CDR1 and CDR2: SGHTA, FQGNSA. Trimming cost V 7 bases and J 0 bases, with 12 bases left between them. The CDR3 loop is CASNRQGMNTEAFF. As DNA, the CDR3 is TGTGCCAGCAACCGCCAGGGGATGAACACTGAAGCTTTCTTT.

In its sample, this clone was seen once. The rearrangement joins TRBV15 to TRBJ2-1; 11 bases fit TRBD2. The ends lost 9 bases at V and 5 bases at J; junction bases unmatched: 9. CDR3 length: 15 residues. Per germline, CDR1 LNHNV and CDR2 YYDKDF (reference sequence). The CDR3 DNA reads TGTGCCACTACTAGGGGGACTAGCGGAGACAATGAGCAGTTCTTC. Its protein product is CATTRGTSGDNEQFF.

The CDR3 DNA reads as TGTGCCAGCAGCTCTTTTGGACAGGGGATCTACAATGAGCAGTTCTTC. Translating gives CASSSFGQGIYNEQFF. The J gene is TRBJ2-1, the V gene TRBV13, with 9 bases aligning to TRBD1. V shed 4 bases, J shed 3 bases, and the junction held 7 bases outside the gene matches. This CDR3 is built from 16 residues. From germline, CDR1 is PRHDT and CDR2 FYEKMQ (reference sequence).

This clone was seen a single time. The chain joins TRBV29-1 to TRBJ1-5; 7 positions agree with TRBD1. V lost 7 bases and J lost 7; bases outside the gene matches: 19. The V gene's germline CDR1 is SQVTM and CDR2 ANQGSEA. This CDR3 has 16 residues. CDR3: CSEGDRTCGRGQPQHF. CDR3 coding DNA: TGCAGCGAAGGGGACAGAACCTGCGGCAGAGGACAGCCCCAGCATTTT.

The gene calls are TRBV2 and TRBJ2-5; 9 bases agree with TRBD2. The J call could be wrong; TRBJ2-7 is a better fit for the DNA end. Per the germline V gene, CDR1 is SNHLY and CDR2 is FYNNEI. The CDR3 runs to 15 residues. CDR3 DNA: TGTGCCAGCGACGCTAGAGCGGGAGGTGGGTACGAGCAGTACTTC. This sequence encodes CASDARAGGGYEQYF.

The chain uses TRBV4-1 and TRBJ1-2, with D perhaps matching TRBD1 (5 bases). This CDR3 has 16 amino acids. Germline assignment: CDR1 MGHRA and CDR2 YSYEKL. Trimming left V 1 base short and J 5 bases short, with 17 bases between. The CDR3 nucleotides read TGCGCCAGCAGCCAAGTAGGCAAGGGGTTCCAGTATGGCTACACCTTC. This gives the protein CASSQVGKGFQYGYTF.

This clone was recorded once. An end of the junction does not agree with germline; a read error may underlie this. The rearrangement joins TRBV7-9 to TRBJ2-7; TRBD2 matches 7 bases. The V gene's germline CDR1 is SEHNR and CDR2 FQNEAQ (reference sequence). CDR3 length equals 16 residues. The CDR3 bases are TGTTCCAGCAGCTTAGATTCCCCAAGCGGGAACTACGAGCAGTACTTC. This translates into CSSSLDSPSGNYEQYF.

This sequence joins TRBV5-5 and TRBJ2-3; 9 positions match TRBD2. Per germline, CDR1 SGHKS and CDR2 YYEKEE (reference sequence). The V gene end was trimmed by 4 bases and the J gene end by 0 bases; junction bases not matched to a gene: 12. CDR3 size: 18 residues. This CDR3 reads CASSPTPGLASSTDTQYF. The CDR3 bases are TGTGCCAGCAGCCCCACCCCCGGACTAGCGAGCAGCACAGATACGCAGTATTTT.

V gene TRBV5-1 combines with J gene TRBJ2-2; TRBD2 aligns across 8 bases. The CDR3 loop spans 15 amino acids. The V gene's germline CDR1 is SGHRS and CDR2 YFSETQ. With 4 bases clipped from V and 6 bases from J, the junction kept 8 bases outside the gene matches. This CDR3 reads CASSHGQRGSGELFF. DNA of the CDR3: TGCGCCAGCAGCCACGGACAGCGGGGGTCCGGGGAGCTGTTTTTT.

The chain couples TRBV5-1 to TRBJ2-3; D gene unclear. The germline V and J ends were trimmed by 0 bases and 0 bases, with 8 bases remaining between them. Germline V CDR1 and CDR2: SGHRS, YFSETQ. This CDR3 has 15 residues. This CDR3 is CASSLVQKSTDTQYF. CDR3 in DNA: TGCGCCAGCAGCTTGGTCCAGAAAAGCACAGATACGCAGTATTTT.

The chain couples TRBV27 to TRBJ2-1, with a weak D call TRBD2 (5 bases). The CDR3 contains 15 residues. CDR1 MNHEY and CDR2 SMNVEV come from the germline V gene (reference sequence). Trimming removed 8 bases at V and 4 bases at J, with 18 bases between. The CDR3 reads CASAIGGAAYNEQFF. The CDR3 region has the DNA TGTGCCAGCGCGATCGGAGGTGCGGCTTACAATGAGCAGTTCTTC.

This clone was found a few times. The gene calls are TRBV5-1 and TRBJ2-2, with D possibly being TRBD1 (5 bases). The CDR3 has 15 residues. The V and J ends lost 5 bases and 1 base respectively, with 12 bases between them. The germline V gene encodes CDR1 SGHRS and CDR2 YFSETQ. The CDR3 is CASRSTGENTGELFF. The CDR3 nucleotides are TGCGCCAGCAGGTCAACAGGAGAGAACACCGGGGAGCTGTTTTTT.

The V call is TRBV6-5, the J call TRBJ1-5; perhaps TRBD1 as D (6 bases). The CDR3 has 14 amino acids. Germline V gives CDR1 MNHEY, CDR2 SVGAGI. Trimming shortened V by 2 bases and J by 9 bases, and 14 bases separated the two germline ends. The DNA for the CDR3 is TGTGCCAGCAGTTACGCGGGGGCCGGGGCGCCCCAGCATTTT. Translated, it gives CASSYAGAGAPQHF.

The J gene is TRBJ2-5, the V gene TRBV7-8, with 11 bases fitting TRBD1. The germline CDR1 and CDR2 sequences are SGHVS and FQNEAQ. The trim removed 1 base at V and 5 bases at J, leaving 3 bases unmatched. CDR3 length equals 15 residues. DNA of the CDR3: TGTGCCAGCAGCTTAGGGACAGGGGGCGGGGAGACCCAGTACTTC. Encoded protein: CASSLGTGGGETQYF. The complete variable domain, with remaining parts taken from reference TRBV7-8 and TRBJ2-5, reads GAGVSQSPRYKVAKRGQDVALRCDPISGHVSLFWYQQALGQGPEFLTYFQNEAQLDKSGLPSDRFFAERPEGSVSTLKIQRTQQEDSAVYLCASSLGTGGGETQYFGPGTRLLVL.

As regards this clone: An end of the junction differs from the germline gene, which may be a read error. The chain couples TRBV7-9 to TRBJ2-2, with 7 bases lining up with TRBD1. The CDR3 runs 15 residues. Germline V lookup: CDR1 SEHNR, CDR2 FQNEAQ (reference sequence). CDR3 protein: CSSSLGTAFTGELFF. As DNA, the CDR3 is TGTTCCAGCAGCTTAGGGACAGCCTTCACCGGGGAGCTGTTTTTT.

This chain joins TRBV5-4 and TRBJ1-2; D may be TRBD1 (5 bases). This CDR3 is 14 amino acids long. CDR1 SGHNT and CDR2 YYREEE come from the germline V gene (reference sequence). Trimming took off 4 bases at V and 5 bases at J, with 15 bases between the two ends. For the CDR3, the DNA is TGTGCCAGCAGCGGGACTGAAGTTCCTTATGGCTACACCTTC. It encodes CASSGTEVPYGYTF.

The CDR3 DNA sequence: TGTGCCAGCAGACGGACAGGGGACACTGAAGCTTTCTTT. It codes for CASRRTGDTEAFF. The V call is TRBV7-9, the J call TRBJ1-1, with TRBD1 identical over 9 bases. The CDR3 runs to 13 residues. Looked up from germline, CDR1 is SEHNR and CDR2 is FQNEAQ (reference sequence). J was trimmed by 3 bases and V by 6 bases; bases with no gene match: 2.

By sample share, this clone is medium-sized. CDR3 nucleotides: TGTGCCAGTAGCCCCCGGGGGGGAATGAACACTGAAGCTTTCTTT. This translates into CASSPRGGMNTEAFF. The chain employs TRBV19 and TRBJ1-1; TRBD1 might be the D (5 bases). In germline, CDR1 is LNHDA, CDR2 SQIVND (reference sequence). The CDR3 has 15 residues. V lost 6 bases to trimming and J lost 0 bases, with 14 bases between them.

The chain is built from TRBV6-5 and TRBJ1-1; 8 nucleotides line up with TRBD1. V lost 2 bases, J lost 7 bases, and 3 bases stayed unmatched. CDR1 MNHEY and CDR2 SVGAGI come from the germline V gene. The CDR3 extends over 13 amino acids. CDR3 nucleotide sequence: TGTGCCAGCAGTTACCGCGGGACAGGTGAAGCTTTCTTT. This encodes CASSYRGTGEAFF.

CDR3 sequence (DNA): TGCAGCGTCTCGGACAGGGCGAACAATCAGCCCCAGCATTTT. It translates to CSVSDRANNQPQHF. J is TRBJ1-5 and V is TRBV29-1, with 8 bases identical to TRBD1. With V trimmed by 6 bases and J by 3 bases, 7 bases remained unmatched. This CDR3 is 14 amino acids long. The germline V gene has CDR1 SQVTM and CDR2 ANQGSEA.

The chain joins TRBV5-3 to TRBJ1-2; D is unresolved. TRBV5-3 is treated as an ORF (open reading frame) with a function not yet certain. The CDR3 has 13 amino acids. V was trimmed by 3 bases and J by 6 bases, leaving 12 bases between them. This CDR3 reads CARSSSDGDGYTF. CDR3 nucleotide sequence: TGTGCCAGAAGCTCCAGCGACGGAGATGGCTACACCTTC.

This sequence joins TRBV7-2 and TRBJ2-7; 8 bases are a match to TRBD2. V dropped 5 bases and J dropped 6; count of bases not matched to a gene: 12. There are 15 residues in the CDR3. Germline assignment: CDR1 SGHTA and CDR2 FQGNSA. The CDR3 protein is CASSRTGTRSSEQYF. The CDR3 DNA is TGTGCCAGCAGCCGAACCGGGACTAGGTCTTCCGAGCAGTACTTC.

About this clone: At one end the junction does not follow the germline gene, possibly because of a read error. The rearrangement joins TRBV7-9 to TRBJ2-1; the match to TRBD1 covers 10 bases. The CDR3 is 19 amino acids. Germline assignment: CDR1 SEHNR and CDR2 FQNEAQ (reference sequence). CDR3 nucleotides: TGTTCCAGCAGCTCCCCTTATTCGGGACAGGGGTCCGGGAACAATGAGCAGTTCTTC. This translates into CSSSSPYSGQGSGNNEQFF.

The chain recombines TRBV27 with TRBJ2-5; TRBD1 is a possible D gene (7 bases). The CDR3 consists of 14 residues. The V and J ends lost 4 bases and 11 bases respectively, with 20 bases between them. Germline CDR1 is MNHEY and CDR2 is SMNVEV (reference sequence). The CDR3 DNA reads TGTGCCAGCAGTTATCAGGGGGGATCGGGGGAGCAGTACTTC. Encoded protein: CASSYQGGSGEQYF.

Here the CDR3 DNA reads TGTGCCAGCAGCCAAGCCTTAGGGGGGACAGGCGGATGGGGTAATGGCTACACCTTC. This encodes CASSQALGGTGGWGNGYTF. This chain links TRBV4-2 with TRBJ1-2; TRBD1 agrees at 8 bases. V shed 1 base and J 6 bases; nucleotides not matched to a gene: 19. Germline assignment: CDR1 LGHNA and CDR2 YNFKEQ. This CDR3 is 19 amino acids long.